These T cell receptor beta chains were read from a single sample in a study of blood T cell repertoires in COVID-19. Sequencing used immunoSEQ multiplex PCR; TCRdb keeps in-frame clones, though not all of them. Found here are 200,000 or so clones, roughly 79% of them singletons; the top ten hold more than 10%. The sequenced sample was peripheral blood. Receptor source: a woman aged 80 or older with COVID-19, enrolled during active disease. Both conserved end residues are part of each CDR3. Fields, in order: D gene, J gene, clone size, V gene, CDR3 protein, CDR3 DNA. D genes are given only for firm matches. Rows give clone size only sometimes, using once, few, many, or a class for an expanded clone.

>TRBD1|TRBJ2-1|.|TRBV5-1
CASSLPGQGMGNEQFF
TGCGCCAGCAGCTTGCCGGGACAGGGGATGGGCAATGAGCAGTTCTTC
>TRBD2|TRBJ2-2|few|TRBV5-6
CASSLEWAGGHGELFF
TGTGCCAGCAGCTTGGAATGGGCGGGAGGGCACGGGGAGCTGTTTTTT
>.|TRBJ2-3|.|TRBV9
CASSVKPGISLRDTQYF
TGTGCCAGCAGCGTCAAACCGGGAATTTCCCTCCGAGATACGCAGTATTTT
>TRBD1|TRBJ1-5|once|TRBV30
CAWSLIQGDQPQHF
TGTGCCTGGAGTCTAATCCAGGGGGATCAGCCCCAGCATTTT
>TRBD1|TRBJ2-7|.|TRBV7-8
CASSLLGQGPYEQYF
TGTGCCAGCAGCTTACTGGGACAGGGACCCTACGAGCAGTACTTC
>TRBD2|TRBJ2-3|.|TRBV5-4
CASSRSSGSADTQYF
TGTGCCAGCAGCCGTTCTAGCGGGAGCGCAGATACGCAGTATTTT
>TRBD2|TRBJ2-2|once|TRBV7-2
CASSLKRGAGELFF
TGTGCCAGCAGCTTAAAACGGGGGGCCGGGGAGCTGTTTTTT
>.|TRBJ1-3|.|TRBV5-1
CASSLTGGRNTGNTIYF
TGCGCCAGCAGCCTGACCGGGGGGCGAAATACTGGAAACACCATATATTTT
>.|TRBJ2-1|.|TRBV28
CASSFRQGRTEQFF
TGTGCCAGCAGTTTCAGGCAGGGGCGTACCGAGCAGTTCTTC
>TRBD1|TRBJ1-2|.|TRBV2
CASSEGQDYGYTF
TGTGCCAGCAGTGAGGGACAGGACTATGGCTACACCTTC
>.|TRBJ2-7|.|TRBV7-9
CASSHIGNYEQYF
TGTGCCAGCAGCCACATCGGGAATTACGAGCAGTACTTC
>TRBD1|TRBJ2-2|.|TRBV10-3
CAISGTGTNTGELFF
TGTGCCATCAGCGGGACAGGGACAAACACCGGGGAGCTGTTTTTT
>.|TRBJ2-7|.|TRBV21-1
CASSELGQRALFSYEQYF
TGTGCCAGCAGCGAATTGGGACAGCGTGCCCTCTTCTCCTACGAGCAGTACTTC
>TRBD2|TRBJ2-2|few|TRBV30
CAWSPTPGLAGRTGELFF
TGTGCCTGGAGCCCTACACCGGGACTAGCGGGGAGGACCGGGGAGCTGTTTTTT
>.|TRBJ2-2|.|TRBV18
CASSPSPENTGELFF
TGTGCCAGCTCCCCTAGTCCGGAGAACACCGGGGAGCTGTTTTTT
>.|TRBJ2-3|few|TRBV4-1
CASSQDSKQGSTDTQYF
TGCGCCAGCAGCCAAGATAGTAAGCAGGGTAGCACAGATACGCAGTATTTT
>.|TRBJ2-3|.|TRBV10-3
CAISRQEAATTDTQYF
TGTGCCATCTCGAGACAGGAGGCGGCCACCACAGATACGCAGTATTTT
>TRBD1|TRBJ2-3|once|TRBV7-2
CASSLMATGDTQYF
TGTGCCAGCAGCTTAATGGCGACAGGGGATACGCAGTATTTT
>TRBD1|TRBJ2-7|once|TRBV28
CASSEGADEQYF
TGTGCCAGCAGCGAGGGGGCGGATGAGCAGTACTTC
>.|TRBJ2-1|.|TRBV27
CASSLSAVHEQFF
TGTGCCAGCAGTTTATCGGCCGTCCATGAGCAGTTCTTC
>TRBD2|TRBJ2-7|.|TRBV6-5
CASSTSGGPAYEQYF
TGTGCCAGCAGTACTAGCGGGGGGCCAGCCTACGAGCAGTACTTC
>TRBD1|TRBJ2-4|.|TRBV4-1
CASSHSTGIGLIDKNIQYF
TGCGCCAGCAGCCACTCGACAGGGATTGGGTTGATTGACAAAAACATTCAGTACTTC
>.|TRBJ2-3|.|TRBV19
CASSTGRGDTQYF
TGTGCCAGTAGTACCGGCCGCGGGGATACGCAGTATTTT
>.|TRBJ1-3|.|TRBV10-3
CAMGHLSGNTIYF
TGTGCCATGGGACATCTCTCTGGAAACACCATATATTTT
>.|TRBJ1-6|.|TRBV2
CASSPSRRRDSPLHF
TGTGCCAGCAGTCCCTCAAGACGGCGGGATTCACCCCTCCACTTT
>TRBD1|TRBJ1-2|.|TRBV5-6
CASSPGTARGYTF
TGTGCCAGCAGCCCTGGGACAGCCCGTGGCTACACCTTC
>TRBD1|TRBJ2-1|.|TRBV29-1
CSVERTQGAMQFF
TGCAGCGTTGAGAGGACGCAGGGGGCCATGCAGTTCTTC
>.|TRBJ2-2|.|TRBV9
CASSVEGQGNTGELFF
TGTGCCAGCAGCGTAGAGGGGCAGGGGAACACCGGGGAGCTGTTTTTT
>TRBD1|TRBJ2-7|.|TRBV6-2/TRBV6-3
CASSYSGGQGYEQYF
TGTGCCAGCAGTTACTCAGGCGGACAGGGCTACGAGCAGTACTTC
>TRBD2|TRBJ2-1|few|TRBV24-1
CATSDGLAGPNNEQFF
TGTGCCACCAGTGATGGACTAGCGGGACCTAACAATGAGCAGTTCTTC
>.|TRBJ1-4|.|TRBV30
CAWSVKGGKANEKLFF
TGTGCCTGGAGTGTAAAAGGAGGGAAGGCTAATGAAAAACTGTTTTTT
>.|TRBJ1-2|.|TRBV6-2/TRBV6-3
CASSYSGGITGYTF
TGTGCCAGCAGTTACAGTGGGGGGATAACTGGCTACACCTTC
>TRBD1|TRBJ2-5|.|TRBV5-4
CASSRGGQGQETQYF
TGTGCCAGCAGTCGCGGAGGACAGGGACAAGAGACCCAGTACTTC
>.|TRBJ1-2|.|TRBV21-1
CASSKRWGRNLEYGYTF
TGTGCCAGCAGCAAAAGGTGGGGCAGGAATTTAGAATATGGCTACACCTTC
>.|TRBJ1-2|.|TRBV5-4
CASSLPREDYTF
TGTGCCAGCAGCTTGCCCAGGGAAGACTACACCTTC
>.|TRBJ2-7|.|TRBV5-6
CASRGAGTAVYEQYF
TGTGCCAGCAGGGGGGCCGGGACCGCAGTATACGAGCAGTACTTC
>TRBD2|TRBJ2-2|.|TRBV7-9
CASSSLPGLAATGELFF
TGTGCCAGCAGTTCCCTCCCGGGACTAGCGGCTACCGGGGAGCTGTTTTTT
>.|TRBJ1-6|.|TRBV5-1
CASSLGAGENSPLHF
TGCGCCAGCAGCCTGGGGGCCGGGGAGAATTCACCCCTCCACTTT
>.|TRBJ2-1|.|TRBV4-1
CASSLKPGDEQFF
TGCGCCAGCAGCCTCAAGCCCGGGGATGAGCAGTTCTTC
>.|TRBJ1-2|.|TRBV5-8
CASSLGTAYGYTF
TGTGCCAGCAGCTTGGGGACTGCCTATGGCTACACCTTC
>TRBD2|TRBJ2-7|.|TRBV27
CASSLSGRSHEQYF
TGTGCCAGCAGTCTTAGCGGGAGGTCCCACGAGCAGTACTTC
>TRBD2|TRBJ2-1|.|TRBV4-1
CASSLTSGRGEQFF
TGCGCCAGCAGCTTAACTAGCGGGAGAGGTGAGCAGTTCTTC
>TRBD2|TRBJ2-3|.|TRBV7-2
CASSLVPSGSTDTQYF
TGTGCCAGCAGCTTAGTCCCTAGCGGCAGCACAGATACGCAGTATTTT
>TRBD1|TRBJ1-2|.|TRBV5-5
CASSFSQGAVGYTF
TGTGCCAGCAGCTTTTCTCAGGGGGCAGTGGGCTACACCTTC
>TRBD1|TRBJ1-5|.|TRBV5-5
CASSLEGTANQPQHF
TGTGCCAGCAGCTTGGAGGGGACAGCCAATCAGCCCCAGCATTTT
>TRBD1|TRBJ1-1|.|TRBV5-6
CASSWTGIEAFF
TGTGCCAGCAGCTGGACAGGGATTGAAGCTTTCTTT
>TRBD2|TRBJ2-5|.|TRBV2
CASSSAGDQYF
TGTGCCAGCAGTTCTGCGGGAGATCAGTACTTC
>TRBD1|TRBJ1-5|few|TRBV4-1
CASSQDEDRGNQPQHF
TGCGCCAGCAGCCAAGATGAGGACAGGGGGAATCAGCCCCAGCATTTT
>TRBD1|TRBJ1-5|.|TRBV2
CASSTGDYSNQPQHF
TGTGCCAGCAGCACAGGGGATTATAGCAATCAGCCCCAGCATTTT
>TRBD2|TRBJ2-3|.|TRBV28
CASSLFGRAADTQYF
TGTGCCAGCAGTTTATTCGGGAGGGCGGCAGATACGCAGTATTTT
>.|TRBJ2-5|.|TRBV18
CASSPPRPSGWDQETQYF
TGTGCCAGCTCACCGCCAAGGCCCTCGGGGTGGGACCAAGAGACCCAGTACTTC
>.|TRBJ1-1|.|TRBV27
CASSLYRDTEAFF
TGTGCCAGCAGTTTATACAGGGACACTGAAGCTTTCTTT
>TRBD2|TRBJ2-7|.|TRBV25-1
CASSESGRTSGTTYEQYF
TGTGCCAGCAGTGAATCGGGACGGACTAGCGGGACTACCTACGAGCAGTACTTC
>.|TRBJ1-4|.|TRBV5-6
CASSATGRTNEKLFF
TGTGCCAGCAGCGCAACAGGGCGTACTAATGAAAAACTGTTTTTT
>.|TRBJ2-7|.|TRBV2
CATSDSYEQYF
TGTGCCACCTCGGACAGCTACGAGCAGTACTTC